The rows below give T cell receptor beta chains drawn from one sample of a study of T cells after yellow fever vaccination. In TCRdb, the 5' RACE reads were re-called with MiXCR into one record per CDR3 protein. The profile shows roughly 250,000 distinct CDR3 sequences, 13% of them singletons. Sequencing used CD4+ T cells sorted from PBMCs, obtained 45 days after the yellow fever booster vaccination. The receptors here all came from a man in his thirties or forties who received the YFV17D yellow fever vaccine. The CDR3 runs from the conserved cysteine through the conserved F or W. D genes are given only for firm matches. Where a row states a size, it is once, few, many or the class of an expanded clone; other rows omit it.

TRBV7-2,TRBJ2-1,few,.,TGTGCCAGCAGCCCCAGCTTACGGCTAGCAGACTCTTCGTTCTTC,CASSPSLRLADSSFF
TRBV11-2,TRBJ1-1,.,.,TGTGCCAGCAGCTTAGTTCTGGGGGACCCATACACTGAAGCTTTCTTT,CASSLVLGDPYTEAFF
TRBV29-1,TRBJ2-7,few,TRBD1,TGCAGCGTTGGGACAGGAATCTACGAGCAGTACTTC,CSVGTGIYEQYF
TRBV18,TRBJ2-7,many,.,TGTGCCAGCTCAGAAGGACAATCTTACGAGCAGTACTTC,CASSEGQSYEQYF
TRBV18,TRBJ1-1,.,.,TGTGCCAGCTCACCAGCCCGAGGGGCGGCCACTGAAGCTTTCTTT,CASSPARGAATEAFF
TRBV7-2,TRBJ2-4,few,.,TGTGCCAGCAGCTTAGTGGGAGGAACCAAAAACATTCAGTACTTC,CASSLVGGTKNIQYF
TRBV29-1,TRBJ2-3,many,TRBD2,TGCAGCGTTGACCTAGCGGGCACAGATACGCAGTATTTT,CSVDLAGTDTQYF
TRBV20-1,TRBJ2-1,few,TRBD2,TGCAGTGCTTCCTCGCTAGCGGGAGCGGGCAATGAGCAGTTCTTC,CSASSLAGAGNEQFF
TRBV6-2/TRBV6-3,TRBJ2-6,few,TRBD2,TGTGCCAGCAGCGACGGACTAGCGGGCCACTCTGGGGCCAACGTCCTGACTTTC,CASSDGLAGHSGANVLTF
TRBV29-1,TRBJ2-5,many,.,TGCAGCGTTGAAACCTTTCAGGGAAGAGGCGAGACCCAGTACTTC,CSVETFQGRGETQYF
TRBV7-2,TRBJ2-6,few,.,TGTGCCAGCAGCTCAGGGATCTCTGGGGCCAACGTCCTGACTTTC,CASSSGISGANVLTF
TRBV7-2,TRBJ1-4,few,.,TGTGCCAGCAGCTTAAGACAGGACCATGAAAAACTGTTTTTT,CASSLRQDHEKLFF
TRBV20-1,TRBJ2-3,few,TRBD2,TGCAGTGCTAGCAGGCCTAGCGGGAGAGTTGAGAGCACAGATACGCAGTATTTT,CSASRPSGRVESTDTQYF
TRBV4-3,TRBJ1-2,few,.,TGCGCCAGCAGCCAAGATCCCGAGACCCGAAGTGGCTACACCTTC,CASSQDPETRSGYTF
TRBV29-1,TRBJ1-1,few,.,TGCAGCGCCGTACGGCGGATGAACACTGAAGCTTTCTTT,CSAVRRMNTEAFF
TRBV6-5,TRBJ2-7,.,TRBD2,TGTGCCAGCAGAAAGGGACTAGCGGGGCCCTACGAGCAGTACTTC,CASRKGLAGPYEQYF
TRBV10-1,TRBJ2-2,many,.,TGCGCCAGCAGTGACCGCCGGGCCCTACCAGGGGAGCTGTTTTTT,CASSDRRALPGELFF